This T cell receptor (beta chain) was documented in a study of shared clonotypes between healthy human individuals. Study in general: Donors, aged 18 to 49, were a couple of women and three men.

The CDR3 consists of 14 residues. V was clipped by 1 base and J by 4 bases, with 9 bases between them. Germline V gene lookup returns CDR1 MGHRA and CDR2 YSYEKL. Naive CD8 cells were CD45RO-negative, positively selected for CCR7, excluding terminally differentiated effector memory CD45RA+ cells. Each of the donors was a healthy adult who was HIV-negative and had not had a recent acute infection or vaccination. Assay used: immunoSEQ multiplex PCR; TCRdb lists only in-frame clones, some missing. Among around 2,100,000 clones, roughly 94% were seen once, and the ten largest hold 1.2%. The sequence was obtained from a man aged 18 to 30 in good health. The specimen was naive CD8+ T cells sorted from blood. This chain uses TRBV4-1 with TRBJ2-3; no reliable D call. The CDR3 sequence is CASSQVHTPDTQYF. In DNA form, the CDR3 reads TGCGCCAGCAGCCAAGTCCATACTCCAGATACGCAGTATTTT.